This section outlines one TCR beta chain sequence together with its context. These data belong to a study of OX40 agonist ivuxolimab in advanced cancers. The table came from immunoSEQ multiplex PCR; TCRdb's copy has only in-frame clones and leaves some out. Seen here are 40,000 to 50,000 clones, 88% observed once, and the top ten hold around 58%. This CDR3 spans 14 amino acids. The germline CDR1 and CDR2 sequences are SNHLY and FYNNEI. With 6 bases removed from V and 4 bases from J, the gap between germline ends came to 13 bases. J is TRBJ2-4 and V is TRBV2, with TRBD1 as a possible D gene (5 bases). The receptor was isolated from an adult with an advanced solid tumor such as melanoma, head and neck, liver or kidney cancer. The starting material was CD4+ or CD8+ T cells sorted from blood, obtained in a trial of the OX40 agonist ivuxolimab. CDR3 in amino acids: CASSAQGFKNIQYF. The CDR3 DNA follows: TGTGCCAGCAGCGCCCAGGGTTTTAAAAACATTCAGTACTTC.